The present TCR beta chain was sequenced within a study of shared clonotypes between healthy human individuals. Study details: Used for every donor were three CD4 naive, three CD4 memory, two CD8 naive and one CD8 memory plate.

CDR3 length: 13 amino acids. Germline V gene data show CDR1 as SGDLS and CDR2 as YYNGEE. Here immunoSEQ multiplex PCR was the method, and the copy in TCRdb shows in-frame clones only, minus some. The sample shows 2 million to 3 million clones, approximately 93% of them seen only once. CD4+ cells were split into CD45RA+ naive and CD45RA-negative memory subsets. The specimen sequenced was naive CD4+ T cells from PBMCs. Subset of the sample: CD45RA+ positively selected. The receptor comes from a man younger than 35 in good health. Some clones in this sample may be carry-over from other donors' samples. The rearrangement links TRBV9 to TRBJ2-5; D unclear. The J call could be wrong; TRBJ2-7 is a better fit for the DNA end. CDR3 region: CASSVGGFGEQYF. Here the CDR3 DNA reads TGTGCCAGCAGCGTAGGAGGTTTCGGCGAGCAGTACTTC.